This TCR beta chain was sequenced in a study of T cell clones after liver transplantation. Study as a whole: Subjects received no induction therapy and standard immunosuppression until randomization at 12-24 months post-transplant.

Trimming took off 2 bases at V and 1 base at J, with 16 bases between the two ends. Germline CDR1 is SGHNT and CDR2 is YENEEA. The CDR3 spans 17 residues. Data came from immunoSEQ multiplex PCR; TCRdb stores just in-frame clones and leaves some out. The sample yields tens of thousands of clones, 92% seen once. Comment on this clone: The antigen remains unidentified.

Study-level results: Compared with third party-reactive sequences, donor-reactive ones declined more, independent of withdrawal success. Graft donor-reactive T cells possibly entered the graft instead of undergoing deletion.

The specimen was CD4+ T cells from blood, collected less than 27 months after liver transplant. The chain carries TRBV11-3 and TRBJ2-3, with D unresolved. The TCR comes from a human patient who received a liver transplant. Some T cells may have come from the graft donor. This CDR3 reads CASSLSLSGAGTDTQYF. The CDR3, as DNA: TGTGCCAGCAGCTTAAGCCTCTCCGGCGCTGGCACAGATACGCAGTATTTT.